The clone carrying this T cell receptor beta chain occurred once. This entry belongs to a study of blood T cell repertoires in COVID-19. Clones were read by immunoSEQ multiplex PCR, and TCRdb kept only the in-frame ones, dropping some. The sample gives about 240,000 clones, about 90% of which show up once; about 7% is in the top ten. The germline gives CDR1 MGHRA, CDR2 YSYEKL. V was shortened by 4 bases and J by 6 bases, with 12 bases between the two germline ends. The CDR3 runs 13 residues. The chain has TRBV4-1 and TRBJ1-1, with D tentatively TRBD1 (6 bases). The sample taken for sequencing was peripheral blood. The source of this sequence is a man aged 60-69 years who had recovered from COVID-19. This chain's CDR3 is CASSLQGKAEAFF. In nucleotides, the CDR3 is TGCGCCAGCAGCCTCCAGGGGAAGGCTGAAGCTTTCTTT.